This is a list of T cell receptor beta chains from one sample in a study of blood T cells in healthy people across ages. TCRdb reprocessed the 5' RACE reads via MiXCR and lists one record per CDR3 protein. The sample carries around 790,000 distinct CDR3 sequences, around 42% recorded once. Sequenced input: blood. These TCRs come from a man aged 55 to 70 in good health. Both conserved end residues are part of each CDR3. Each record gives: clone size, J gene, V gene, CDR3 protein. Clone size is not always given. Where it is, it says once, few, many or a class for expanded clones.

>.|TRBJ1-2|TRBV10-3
CAIKKGGPSTDYGYTF
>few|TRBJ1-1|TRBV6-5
CASMRGRNTEAFF
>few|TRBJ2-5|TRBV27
CASRPLVTRGETQYF
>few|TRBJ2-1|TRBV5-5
CASKQESSYNEQFF
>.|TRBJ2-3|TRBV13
CASSLPRREGYRDTQYF
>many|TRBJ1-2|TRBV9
CASSGTTGSYGYTF
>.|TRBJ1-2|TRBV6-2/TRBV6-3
CASSFRDREYYGYTF
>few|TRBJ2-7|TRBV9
CASSADLAGGRYEQYF
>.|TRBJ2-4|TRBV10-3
CAISEGWQGMTKNIQYF
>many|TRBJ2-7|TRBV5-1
CASSLVQGYEQYF
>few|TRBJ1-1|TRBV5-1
CASSLELGRNTEAFF
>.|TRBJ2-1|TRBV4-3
CASSQVAGRGRDTQFF
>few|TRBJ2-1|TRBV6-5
CASRGSGTSHEQFF
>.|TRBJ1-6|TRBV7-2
CASSETGPYNSPLHF
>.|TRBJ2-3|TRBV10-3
CAISSGADTQYF
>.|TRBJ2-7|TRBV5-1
CASSKRLAGGSYNEQYF
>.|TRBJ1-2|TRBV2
CASSDLTGLGYTF
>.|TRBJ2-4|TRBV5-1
CASSLAGDPPTGQYF
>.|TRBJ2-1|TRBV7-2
CASSLGGQNYNEQFF
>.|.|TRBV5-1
CASSLGEQGWNYEQYF
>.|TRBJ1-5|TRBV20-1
CSASPAFGSNQPQHF
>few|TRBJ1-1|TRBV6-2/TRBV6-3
CASKDSLNTEAFF
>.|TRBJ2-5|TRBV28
CASNASGGLDSFQETQYF
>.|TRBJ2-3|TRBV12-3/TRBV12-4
CASSRRWTSGGKTSTGTQYF
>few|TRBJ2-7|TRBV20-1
CSARGTGDSYEQYF
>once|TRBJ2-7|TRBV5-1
CASSLDTDSYERYF
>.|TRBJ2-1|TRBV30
CALGLGYNEQFF
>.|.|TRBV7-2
CAGSFSSSSYNEQYF
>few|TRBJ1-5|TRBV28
CASSPFRGLGSQHF
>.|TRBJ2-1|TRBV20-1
CSAPAGGVSDNEQFF
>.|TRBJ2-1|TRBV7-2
CASSLGGTATYNEQFF
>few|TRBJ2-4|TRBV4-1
CASSEDYNKNIQYF
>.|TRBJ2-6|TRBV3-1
CASSLDATGANVLTF
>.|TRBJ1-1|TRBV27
CASSFGTGYTEAFF
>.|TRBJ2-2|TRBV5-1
CASSMGLADTGELFF
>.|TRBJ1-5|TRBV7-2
CASSLVQNQPQHF
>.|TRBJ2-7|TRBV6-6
CASRVHSLSYEQYF
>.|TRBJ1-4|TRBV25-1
CASSEGSGQANEKLFF
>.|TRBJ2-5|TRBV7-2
CASSSTRTTQYF
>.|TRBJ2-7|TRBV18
CASSPGLTAYEQYF
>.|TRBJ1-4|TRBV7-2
CASSWTGPSAEKLFF
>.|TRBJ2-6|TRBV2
CASSYAGGGGANVLTF